Shown below are 21 T cell receptor beta chains from a single sample sequenced in a study of STAT5B mutations in CD4+ large granular lymphocyte leukemia. Sequenced by immunoSEQ multiplex PCR; TCRdb stores in-frame clones only, minus some. The sample records about 32,000 clones, roughly 70% being singletons. Sequencing was performed on CD4+ T cells from blood buffy coats. The origin of the receptors is a human donor in good health.

The chain recombines TRBV14 with TRBJ2-7, with 9 bases aligning to TRBD1. V lost 4 bases, J lost 5 bases, and 3 bases stayed unmatched. The CDR3 loop spans 13 amino acids. CDR1 SGHDN and CDR2 FVKESK come from the germline V gene. The CDR3 sequence is CASSRDRAHEQYF. The CDR3 DNA sequence: TGTGCCAGCAGCCGGGACAGGGCCCACGAGCAGTACTTC.

The chain carries TRBV11-2 and TRBJ1-4; TRBD1 agrees at 9 bases. The V segment lost 3 bases and the J segment 3 bases; nucleotides outside the gene matches: 2. The CDR3 has 15 amino acids. Germline V gene sequence: CDR1 SGHAT, CDR2 FQNNGV. The CDR3 bases are TGTGCCAGCAGCTTGGACAGGGGTGCTAATGAAAAACTGTTTTTT. This sequence encodes CASSLDRGANEKLFF.

The rearrangement uses TRBV28 and TRBJ1-1; D gene uncertain. This CDR3 is built from 11 residues. Germline V gene lookup returns CDR1 MDHEN and CDR2 SYDVKM. Trimming removed 6 bases at V and 5 bases at J, with 7 bases between. The CDR3 spells CASRSWTEAFF. The CDR3, as DNA: TGTGCCAGCAGATCGTGGACTGAAGCTTTCTTT.

The chain joins TRBV11-2 to TRBJ1-1, with TRBD1 matching 7 bases. Germline CDR1 SGHAT, CDR2 FQNNGV. Trimming at V came to 6 bases and at J to 11 bases, leaving 3 bases not matched to a gene. CDR3 length: 10 amino acids. The CDR3 is CASRQGMAFF. The CDR3 DNA is TGTGCCAGCAGACAGGGGATGGCTTTCTTT.

The chain couples TRBV18 to TRBJ2-7, with D possibly being TRBD1 or TRBD2 (5 bases each). The germline V and J ends were trimmed by 4 bases and 2 bases, with 12 bases remaining between them. The CDR3 runs 14 residues. The V gene's germline CDR1 is KGHSH and CDR2 LQKENI. The CDR3 loop is CASSLRDGAYEQYF. In DNA form, the CDR3 reads TGTGCCAGCTCACTCCGGGACGGTGCCTACGAGCAGTACTTC.

This clone showed up just a few times. The chain has TRBV11-2 and TRBJ2-7; D possibly corresponds to TRBD1 (5 bases). This CDR3 is built from 14 residues. Trimming took 3 bases from V and 2 from J, leaving 11 bases between them. CDR1 SGHAT and CDR2 FQNNGV come from the germline V gene. CDR3 loop: CASSFRGPPYEQYF. The CDR3 nucleotides read TGTGCCAGCAGCTTTAGGGGCCCCCCCTACGAGCAGTACTTC.

This clone was seen a handful of times. V is TRBV7-9 and J is TRBJ2-5, with D tentatively TRBD1 (5 bases). The germline gives CDR1 SEHNR, CDR2 FQNEAQ (reference sequence). The CDR3 runs 14 residues. The ends were cut back, 3 bases at V and 5 bases at J, with 13 bases in the middle. CDR3 region: CASSLPQGGETQYF. Written as DNA, the CDR3 is TGTGCCAGCAGCTTGCCCCAGGGTGGGGAGACCCAGTACTTC.

This clone was seen a handful of times. The rearrangement links TRBV28 to TRBJ2-1, with TRBD2 identical over 8 bases. V lost 5 bases, J lost 8 bases, and 11 bases stayed unmatched. CDR3 length equals 15 residues. Germline CDR1 is MDHEN and CDR2 is SYDVKM. CDR3 protein: CASSPWTSMGDEQFF. The CDR3 coding sequence is TGTGCCAGCAGTCCCTGGACTAGCATGGGGGATGAGCAGTTCTTC. Looking up the rest from reference TRBV28 and TRBJ2-1 gives the full variable domain: DVKVTQSSRYLVKRTGEKVFLECVQDMDHENMFWYRQDPGLGLRLIYFSYDVKMKEKGDIPEGYSVSREKKERFSLILESASTNQTSMYLCASSPWTSMGDEQFFGPGTRLTVL.

The chain couples TRBV28 to TRBJ2-1; D may match TRBD1 or TRBD2 (5 bases each). The CDR3 contains 13 residues. V was cut by 3 bases and J by 9 bases, with 12 bases left in between. The V gene's germline CDR1 is MDHEN and CDR2 SYDVKM. Written as DNA, the CDR3 is TGTGCCAGCAGTTTGCGATCTGGGGGTGAGCAGTTCTTC. The encoded protein is CASSLRSGGEQFF.

The V and J genes are TRBV19 and TRBJ2-7; D might be TRBD1 (6 bases). The CDR3 length is 15 residues. V lost 3 bases to trimming and J lost 6 bases, with 18 bases between them. Germline values: CDR1 LNHDA, CDR2 SQIVND (reference sequence). This chain's CDR3 is CASSIPGSQGGEQYF. In DNA, the CDR3 is TGTGCCAGTAGTATTCCAGGGTCCCAAGGGGGCGAGCAGTACTTC.

V is TRBV9 and J is TRBJ1-2; the D is unclear. Germline assignment: CDR1 SGDLS and CDR2 YYNGEE. Trimming took 2 bases from V and 1 from J, leaving 18 bases between them. The CDR3 totals 17 residues. CDR3 nucleotide sequence: TGTGCCAGCAGCGTGGCAGGTACTACAAGTGGTAACTATGGCTACACCTTC. It encodes CASSVAGTTSGNYGYTF. Full variable domain (rest looked up from reference TRBV9 and TRBJ1-2): DSGVTQTPKHLITATGQRVTLRCSPRSGDLSVYWYQQSLDQGLQFLIQYYNGEERAKGNILERFSAQQFPDLHSELNLSSLELGDSALYFCASSVAGTTSGNYGYTFGSGTRLTVV.

The genes are TRBV30 and TRBJ1-2; 7 bases fit TRBD1. After removal of 0 bases from V and 8 bases from J, the junction contained 3 bases not matched to a gene. Germline loops: CDR1 GTSNPN, CDR2 SVGIG (reference sequence). The CDR3 is 12 amino acids. CDR3 sequence reads: CAWSVVGGGYTF. In DNA, the CDR3 is TGTGCCTGGAGTGTCGTAGGGGGCGGCTACACCTTC.

The rearrangement uses TRBV9 and TRBJ2-5; the D gene could be TRBD1 or TRBD2 (6 bases each). This CDR3 has 14 residues. The V gene lost 0 bases and the J gene lost 5 bases, with 11 bases spanning the gap. CDR1 and CDR2 (germline): SGDLS, YYNGEE. The CDR3 reads CASSVVGGGETQYF. The CDR3 DNA reads as TGTGCCAGCAGCGTAGTCGGGGGCGGGGAGACCCAGTACTTC.

This clone was counted only a few times. This CDR3 reads CASSFGSSRTEAFF. Here the CDR3 DNA reads TGTGCCAGCAGCTTTGGTTCTTCGCGCACTGAAGCTTTCTTT. The rearrangement links TRBV7-9 to TRBJ1-1; D uncertain. CDR3 size: 14 residues. V gave up 3 bases and J gave up 4 bases, with 12 bases separating them. Germline CDR1 is SEHNR and CDR2 is FQNEAQ (reference sequence).

The chain has TRBV7-8 and TRBJ2-3, with 15 nucleotides matching TRBD2. J gave up 1 base and V 5 bases, and 4 bases lay outside the gene matches. CDR1 and CDR2 (germline): SGHVS, FQNEAQ. The CDR3 has 17 residues. CDR3 sequence reads: CASSPRTSGGGTDTQYF. The CDR3 DNA reads TGTGCCAGCAGCCCTAGGACTAGCGGGGGGGGCACAGATACGCAGTATTTT.

A few counts support this clone. The chain carries TRBV27 and TRBJ2-1, with D perhaps assigned TRBD1 or TRBD2 (6 bases each). Germline lookup yields CDR1 MNHEY and CDR2 SMNVEV (reference sequence). The CDR3 has 14 residues. V was pared by 3 bases and J by 9 bases, with 15 bases between. For the CDR3, the DNA is TGTGCCAGCAGTTTTTGGGACATTAGCGGTGAGCAGTTCTTC. Translated: CASSFWDISGEQFF.

This clone has a handful of counts. This CDR3 reads CASSFGTGINTGELFF. As DNA, the CDR3 is TGTGCCAGCAGCTTTGGTACGGGGATCAACACCGGGGAGCTGTTTTTT. The chain employs TRBV11-3 and TRBJ2-2; D possibly corresponds to TRBD2 (5 bases). Looked up from germline, CDR1 is SGHNT and CDR2 is YENEEA. V gave up 3 bases and J gave up 2 bases, with 13 bases separating them. This CDR3 region has 16 residues.

CDR3 DNA: TGTGCCAGCAGCAGCCGGGTCATTCAGTATTTT. It translates to CASSSRVIQYF. The genes are TRBV21-1 and TRBJ2-3; the table's D gene call, TRBD2, was not cross checked with the DNA. TRBV21-1 is a listed pseudogene. The CDR3 extends over 11 amino acids.

This clone appeared a few times. This chain connects TRBV30 to TRBJ1-6; possibly TRBD1 for D (6 bases). Germline V gene lookup returns CDR1 GTSNPN and CDR2 SVGIG (reference sequence). V dropped 3 bases and J dropped 5 bases, with 8 bases sitting between them. The CDR3 is 13 amino acids. The chain's CDR3 is CAWRDSDNSPLHF. CDR3 DNA sequence: TGTGCCTGGAGGGACAGCGATAATTCACCCCTCCACTTT.

The chain couples TRBV5-1 to TRBJ1-3; no firm D call. CDR3 length: 14 residues. Germline V gene sequence: CDR1 SGHRS, CDR2 YFSETQ. V lost 4 bases and J 1 base, leaving 9 bases between the germline ends. The CDR3 loop is CASSSGQSGNTIYF. CDR3 DNA sequence: TGCGCCAGCAGCAGCGGGCAGTCTGGAAACACCATATATTTT.

The V gene is TRBV21-1, the J gene TRBJ2-7; the DNA was not used to check the table's D call, TRBD2. TRBV21-1 is noted as a pseudogene. This CDR3 spans 14 amino acids. CDR3 bases: TGTGCCAGCAGCAAAGGTCCTTTCTCCTACGAGCAGTACTTC. Encoded protein: CASSKGPFSYEQYF.